The 32 T cell receptor beta chains in this list originate from one sample, sequenced in a study of blood T cells in healthy people across ages. A J-beta primer mix and a sample-barcoded 5' primer were used in a second PCR of about 6 to 12 cycles. TCRdb reprocessed the 5' RACE reads with MiXCR, giving one entry per CDR3 protein. In the table there are approximately 900,000 distinct CDR3 sequences, about 48% of which are singletons. The sequencing sample was made of blood. Receptors originate from a man between 25 and 39 years old in good health.

Worth noting for this clonotype: The germline gene is not matched at one end of the junction; a read error may be the cause. V and J are TRBV24-1 and TRBJ2-7; 7 nucleotides match TRBD2. From germline, CDR1 is KGHDR and CDR2 SFDVKD. The CDR3 has 14 residues. The CDR3 protein is CAASDTGGSYEQYF. CDR3 sequence (DNA): TGTGCCGCCAGTGATACCGGGGGGAGCTACGAGCAGTACTTC.

As to this clonotype: Its ends do not fully match the called genes, so a read error is possible. J is TRBJ2-7 and V is TRBV15; D call uncertain. This CDR3 contains 14 residues. CDR1 and CDR2 from the germline V gene are LNHNV and YYDKDF (reference sequence). The DNA for the CDR3 is TGTGCCGCCAGCCTCCCTAATGAGTCCGGCGAGCAGTACTTC. Translation: CAASLPNESGEQYF.

The chain employs TRBV28 and TRBJ2-7; no reliable D call. V was cut by 3 bases and J by 3 bases, with 6 bases left in between. Germline-derived CDR1 and CDR2 are MDHEN and SYDVKM. The CDR3 has 12 amino acids. The CDR3 DNA reads TGTGCCAGCAGTTTCAAAGACTACGAGCAGTACTTC. It specifies CASSFKDYEQYF.

The CDR3 DNA is TGTGCCAGCAGCCAAGATTTTCTAAGAAACTATGGCTACACCTTC. Residues: CASSQDFLRNYGYTF. The chain carries TRBV3-1 and TRBJ1-2; D unresolved. V lost 0 bases and J lost 2, with 10 bases in between. The CDR3 is 15 amino acids. Per germline, CDR1 LGHDT and CDR2 YNNKEL (reference sequence).

V gene TRBV7-2 combines with J gene TRBJ2-1, with 7 bases lining up with TRBD2. CDR1 and CDR2 from the germline V gene are SGHTA and FQGNSA. The CDR3 is 15 residues long. The ends lost 2 bases at V and 4 bases at J; junction bases unmatched: 5. In DNA, the CDR3 is TGTGCCAGCAGCTTATCAGCGGGGCCTTACAATGAGCAGTTCTTC. Its translation is CASSLSAGPYNEQFF. Combining the CDR3 with reference TRBV7-2 and TRBJ2-1 gives the whole variable domain GAGVSQSPSNKVTEKGKDVELRCDPISGHTALYWYRQSLGQGLEFLIYFQGNSAPDKSGLPSDRFSAERTGGSVSTLTIQRTQQEDSAVYLCASSLSAGPYNEQFFGPGTRLTVL.

The chain couples TRBV6-4 to TRBJ2-1; 7 positions agree with TRBD2. CDR1 and CDR2 from the germline V gene are MRHNA and SNTAGT. The length of the CDR3 is 15 residues. V lost 4 bases to trimming and J lost 1 base; unmatched junction nucleotides: 4. Written as DNA, the CDR3 is TGTGCCAGCAGTGTTGAAGCGGGATCCTACAATGAGCAGTTCTTC. Protein sequence: CASSVEAGSYNEQFF.

This clonotype was picked up a small number of times. The CDR3, as DNA: TGTGCCAGCACAAGACAGGGGCATGGCTACACCTTC. This encodes CASTRQGHGYTF. The rearrangement uses TRBV3-1 and TRBJ1-2, with TRBD1 matching over 8 bases. The CDR3 totals 12 residues. Germline values: CDR1 LGHDT, CDR2 YNNKEL (reference sequence). V was pared by 7 bases and J by 6 bases, with 4 bases of the junction left unmatched.

This clonotype was seen only a few times. The chain joins TRBV7-2 to TRBJ2-7; 12 bases are shared with TRBD2. With 1 base clipped from V and 4 bases from J, the junction kept 8 bases outside the gene matches. Per the germline V gene, CDR1 is SGHTA and CDR2 is FQGNSA. The CDR3 length is 17 residues. CDR3 nucleotide sequence: TGTGCCAGCAGCTTAGATGGGCTAGCGGGGGGGCTGTACGAGCAGTACTTC. Protein product: CASSLDGLAGGLYEQYF.

The V gene is TRBV29-1, the J gene TRBJ2-7; D might be TRBD1 (5 bases). CDR1 and CDR2 (germline): SQVTM, ANQGSEA. This CDR3 contains 13 residues. V lost 2 bases, J lost 5 bases, and 13 bases lay in between. CDR3 protein: CSVETPGNNEQYF. The CDR3 coding sequence is TGCAGCGTTGAAACACCAGGGAACAACGAGCAGTACTTC.

This clonotype appeared once. The chain joins TRBV19 to TRBJ1-2, with 7 bases fitting TRBD1. The V and J ends lost 9 bases and 4 bases, in that order; junction bases with no gene match: 14. Germline CDR1 reads LNHDA; CDR2 reads SQIVND (reference sequence). This CDR3 comprises 15 residues. CDR3 in amino acids: CASGKRTGQTYGYTF. The CDR3 bases are TGTGCCAGCGGGAAACGAACGGGACAGACCTATGGCTACACCTTC.

The chain recombines TRBV6-5 with TRBJ2-1; weak D call: TRBD2 (5 bases). Germline V gene sequence: CDR1 MNHEY, CDR2 SVGAGI. The CDR3 is 14 residues long. The ends were cut back, 7 bases at V and 5 bases at J, with 15 bases in the middle. The CDR3 loop reads CASNGRESHNEQFF. Here the CDR3 DNA reads TGTGCCAGCAATGGTAGGGAGTCACACAATGAGCAGTTCTTC.

This chain uses TRBV2 with TRBJ1-1; 10 positions agree with TRBD1. Germline V gene sequence: CDR1 SNHLY, CDR2 FYNNEI. CDR3 length: 14 residues. V dropped 4 bases and J dropped 11; count of bases not matched to a gene: 10. The CDR3 DNA reads TGTGCCAGCAGTGGGACAGGGGGTTCCTCCGAGGCTTTCTTT. The encoded protein is CASSGTGGSSEAFF.

This sequence joins TRBV20-1 and TRBJ1-1, with D perhaps TRBD1 (5 bases). Trimming pared 1 base from V and 6 bases from J, leaving 18 bases between. The CDR3 has 15 amino acids. From germline, CDR1 is DFQATT and CDR2 SNEGSKA (reference sequence). The CDR3 region has the DNA TGCAGTGCTAGAGGGGCAGGGAGAGTGTTGGCTGAAGCTTTCTTT. Encoded protein: CSARGAGRVLAEAFF.

This chain connects TRBV20-1 to TRBJ1-3; D gene uncertain. The V end lost 3 bases, the J end lost 2 bases, and 8 bases lay between the germline ends. The germline V gene encodes CDR1 DFQATT and CDR2 SNEGSKA (reference sequence). The CDR3 spans 13 residues. CDR3 in amino acids: CSASFVAGNTIYF. The CDR3 nucleotides read TGCAGTGCTAGTTTCGTTGCTGGAAACACCATATATTTT.

This clonotype was seen more than once but under ten times. This sequence joins TRBV7-2 and TRBJ2-7, with D possibly TRBD1 on 5 matching bases. The V end lost 1 base, the J end lost 6 bases, and 13 bases lay between the germline ends. Germline V gives CDR1 SGHTA, CDR2 FQGNSA. The CDR3 extends over 14 amino acids. CDR3 protein: CASSLDMGRGEQYF. DNA for the CDR3: TGTGCCAGCAGCTTAGATATGGGAAGGGGCGAGCAGTACTTC.

V and J are TRBV12-3 or TRBV12-4 and TRBJ1-5; no reliable D call. V dropped 3 bases and J dropped 6 bases, with 12 bases sitting between them. This CDR3 has 14 residues. The CDR3 nucleotides read TGTGCCAGCAGTTTTGGAGATAGTGTTCAGCCCCAGCATTTT. Translated, it gives CASSFGDSVQPQHF.

In this sample, this clonotype turned up a few times. V gene TRBV29-1 combines with J gene TRBJ2-7, with a weak D call TRBD1 (7 bases). Trimming shortened V by 6 bases and J by 3 bases, and 15 bases separated the two germline ends. The CDR3 is 13 amino acids. The V gene's germline CDR1 is SQVTM and CDR2 ANQGSEA. The CDR3 loop reads CSVLGGGHYEQYF. The CDR3 nucleotides read TGCAGCGTCCTTGGAGGGGGCCACTACGAGCAGTACTTC.

The chain links TRBV28 to TRBJ2-1, with D possibly being TRBD2 (7 bases). Trimming stripped 5 bases from V and 6 bases from J, with 17 bases between. In germline, CDR1 is MDHEN, CDR2 SYDVKM. This CDR3 has 15 residues. The CDR3 coding sequence is TGTGCCAGCAGTCGGCCGGGGGGCGCCGCCAATGAGCAGTTCTTC. Translated, it gives CASSRPGGAANEQFF.

The rearrangement uses TRBV27 and TRBJ2-3; D call uncertain. V dropped 0 bases and J dropped 6 bases, with 4 bases sitting between them. The CDR3 is 12 amino acids. The germline CDR1 and CDR2 sequences are MNHEY and SMNVEV (reference sequence). CDR3 sequence (DNA): TGTGCCAGCAGTTTATCGTTCGATACGCAGTATTTT. It encodes CASSLSFDTQYF.

This clonotype was detected a few times. V and J are TRBV29-1 and TRBJ2-3, with TRBD2 matching over 7 bases. The V segment lost 7 bases and the J segment 6 bases; nucleotides outside the gene matches: 7. Germline CDR1 reads SQVTM; CDR2 reads ANQGSEA. The CDR3 has 12 residues. The CDR3 spells CSAGLPTDTQYF. The CDR3 nucleotides read TGCAGCGCGGGACTACCTACGGATACGCAGTATTTT.

The chain employs TRBV7-2 and TRBJ1-1; maybe TRBD1 (6 bases). CDR1 and CDR2 (germline): SGHTA, FQGNSA. V gave up 3 bases and J gave up 5 bases, with 16 bases separating them. The CDR3 contains 15 residues. CDR3 in DNA: TGTGCCAGCAGCTTCGATGTGGGGGCAGGGACTGAAGCTTTCTTT. As protein: CASSFDVGAGTEAFF.

V and J are TRBV3-1 and TRBJ2-3; TRBD2 matches at 8 bases. The CDR3 length is 18 residues. Per the germline V gene, CDR1 is LGHDT and CDR2 is YNNKEL (reference sequence). V gave up 3 bases and J gave up 8 bases; unmatched junction bases: 19. CDR3 nucleotides: TGTGCCAGCAGCCAGGCCTACTCAGAGCGGGGGCTTCGGGCTACGCAGTATTTT. Protein product: CASSQAYSERGLRATQYF.

This chain connects TRBV6-5 to TRBJ2-7; possibly TRBD1 for D (5 bases). This CDR3 has 15 amino acids. The V and J ends lost 2 bases and 0 bases respectively, with 11 bases between them. The germline V gene encodes CDR1 MNHEY and CDR2 SVGAGI. Here the CDR3 reads CASSYGAFGSYEQYF. The CDR3 bases are TGTGCCAGCAGTTACGGGGCTTTTGGCTCCTACGAGCAGTACTTC.

The J gene is TRBJ1-6, the V gene TRBV6-1; 8 nucleotides align to TRBD1. V lost 6 bases, J lost 8 bases, and 9 bases stayed unmatched. The CDR3 covers 15 residues. The V gene's germline CDR1 is MNHNS and CDR2 SASEGT. The CDR3 spells CASSVFQGADSPLHF. The CDR3 DNA sequence: TGTGCCAGCAGCGTATTCCAGGGGGCAGATTCACCCCTCCACTTT.

This clonotype was seen a single time. The J gene is TRBJ1-6, the V gene TRBV7-6, with 9 bases identical to TRBD1. The CDR3 runs to 15 residues. Germline CDR1 SGHVS, CDR2 FNYEAQ. The V and J ends lost 5 bases and 9 bases, in that order; junction bases with no gene match: 8. As DNA, the CDR3 is TGTGCCAGCAGCCCAGGGGACAGGGATAGTTCACCCCTCCACTTT. Its translation is CASSPGDRDSSPLHF.

About this clonotype itself: The junction and the germline gene differ at one end; a read error may be behind it. The chain has TRBV12-3 or TRBV12-4 and TRBJ2-3, with D unresolved. CDR3 length: 14 residues. This CDR3 is CASSWSSSTDAQYF. The CDR3 DNA reads as TGTGCCAGCAGTTGGAGTTCGAGCACAGATGCGCAATATTTT.

J is TRBJ2-1 and V is TRBV30; D not resolved. The V and J ends lost 4 bases and 0 bases respectively, with 4 bases between them. This CDR3 has 12 amino acids. Germline V gives CDR1 GTSNPN, CDR2 SVGIG (reference sequence). The CDR3: CAWKYSYNEQFF. As DNA, the CDR3 is TGTGCCTGGAAATACTCCTACAATGAGCAGTTCTTC.

The V and J genes are TRBV6-1 and TRBJ1-5, with D uncertain. CDR3 length equals 15 residues. In germline, CDR1 is MNHNS, CDR2 SASEGT. V lost 2 bases to trimming and J lost 0 bases, with 8 bases between them. The CDR3 sequence: CASSEKRFSNQPQHF. The CDR3 nucleotides read TGTGCCAGCAGTGAAAAGAGATTTAGCAATCAGCCCCAGCATTTT.

The chain carries TRBV4-2 and TRBJ1-5; D is unresolved. V was pared by 0 bases and J by 4 bases, with 10 bases between. Germline-derived CDR1 and CDR2 are LGHNA and YNFKEQ. This CDR3 contains 15 residues. This CDR3 reads CASSQDVQTNQPQHF. CDR3 coding DNA: TGTGCCAGCAGCCAAGATGTACAGACAAATCAGCCCCAGCATTTT.

This clonotype occurred a few times. The chain joins TRBV6-5 to TRBJ2-5; D not resolved. Germline V lookup: CDR1 MNHEY, CDR2 SVGAGI. V dropped 2 bases and J dropped 1 base, with 8 bases sitting between them. The CDR3 covers 14 residues. The CDR3 DNA is TGTGCCAGCAGTTACCTCTATACCCAAGAGACCCAGTACTTC. This sequence encodes CASSYLYTQETQYF.

The J gene is TRBJ2-2, the V gene TRBV7-2; 8 bases are shared with TRBD1. Germline V gene data show CDR1 as SGHTA and CDR2 as FQGNSA. V trimming: 4 bases; J trimming: 0 bases; junction bases outside the gene matches: 4. The CDR3 contains 16 residues. CDR3 protein: CASSSSGGANTGELFF. The CDR3 coding sequence is TGTGCCAGCAGCTCCTCAGGGGGCGCGAACACCGGGGAGCTGTTTTTT. Full variable domain (rest looked up from reference TRBV7-2 and TRBJ2-2): GAGVSQSPSNKVTEKGKDVELRCDPISGHTALYWYRQSLGQGLEFLIYFQGNSAPDKSGLPSDRFSAERTGGSVSTLTIQRTQQEDSAVYLCASSSSGGANTGELFFGEGSRLTVL.

This chain connects TRBV28 to TRBJ2-5, with D unresolved. This CDR3 comprises 14 residues. Germline V gene data show CDR1 as MDHEN and CDR2 as SYDVKM. With 4 bases removed from V and 2 bases from J, the gap between germline ends came to 11 bases. The CDR3 spells CASSSIEEQETQYF. In DNA, the CDR3 is TGTGCCAGCAGTTCGATAGAGGAGCAAGAGACCCAGTACTTC.